The source of this T cell receptor (beta chain) is a study of blood T cell repertoires in COVID-19. In the study overall: The United States, Italy and Spain provided the acute and convalescent COVID-19 samples.

How the authors handled the data: Cell counts per sample came from amplifying reference gene primers. Assay: immunoSEQ multiplex PCR; the TCRdb copy retains only in-frame clones and omits some. V and J calls and clone size are as listed in that table; D and trimming were resolved from the DNA. This sample has approximately 500,000 clones, with roughly nine tenths found just once. This TCR was recovered from a young man with COVID-19, enrolled during active disease. The sequencing input was peripheral blood.

CDR3 protein: CASSAQTGRGYNEQFF. CDR3 DNA: TGTGCCAGCAGTGCCCAGACAGGTCGCGGTTACAATGAGCAGTTCTTC. The chain couples TRBV2 to TRBJ2-1, with D tentatively TRBD1 (6 bases). CDR1 and CDR2 (germline): SNHLY, FYNNEI. The CDR3 spans 16 residues. Trimming stripped 4 bases from V and 4 bases from J, with 17 bases between.